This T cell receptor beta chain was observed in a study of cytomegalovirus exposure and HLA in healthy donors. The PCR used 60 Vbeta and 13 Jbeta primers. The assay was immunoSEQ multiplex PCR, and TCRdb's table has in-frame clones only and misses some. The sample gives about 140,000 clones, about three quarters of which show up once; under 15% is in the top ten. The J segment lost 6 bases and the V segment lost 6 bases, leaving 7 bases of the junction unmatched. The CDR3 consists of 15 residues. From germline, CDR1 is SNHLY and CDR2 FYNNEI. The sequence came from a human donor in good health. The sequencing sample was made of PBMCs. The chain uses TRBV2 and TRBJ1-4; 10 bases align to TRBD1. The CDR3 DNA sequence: TGTGCCAGCAGCTCGGGGACAGGGGCAGATGAAAAACTGTTTTTT. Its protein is CASSSGTGADEKLFF.